A single sample is the source of the 30 T cell receptor beta chains below, sequenced in a study of blood T cell repertoires in COVID-19. Measured with immunoSEQ multiplex PCR; TCRdb has only the in-frame clones, and not every one. The sample shows around 260,000 clones, around 89% of them seen only once. The material sequenced was peripheral blood. Receptors were obtained from a man younger than 40 with acute or convalescent COVID-19.

Only one count was recorded for this clone. The V and J genes are TRBV27 and TRBJ2-2; 9 bases are shared with TRBD1. CDR1 and CDR2 from the germline V gene are MNHEY and SMNVEV (reference sequence). V lost 8 bases, J lost 7 bases, and 8 bases stayed unmatched. The CDR3 totals 14 residues. This CDR3 reads CASAGTGNIGELFF. The CDR3 DNA sequence: TGTGCCAGCGCCGGGACAGGGAATATCGGGGAGCTGTTTTTT.

The chain recombines TRBV9 with TRBJ2-7, with unresolved D. Trimming shortened V by 0 bases and J by 0 bases, and 10 bases separated the two germline ends. CDR3 length equals 15 residues. Germline V gene lookup returns CDR1 SGDLS and CDR2 YYNGEE. The chain's CDR3 is CASSVGTSSSYEQYF. CDR3 bases: TGTGCCAGCAGCGTAGGTACCTCGAGCTCCTACGAGCAGTACTTC.

The chain recombines TRBV27 with TRBJ2-7, with 8 bases aligning to TRBD2. The ends lost 6 bases at V and 0 bases at J; junction bases unmatched: 13. CDR3 length: 17 amino acids. Germline CDR1 and CDR2: MNHEY and SMNVEV (reference sequence). This chain's CDR3 is CASRLPDSGVFSYEQYF. The CDR3 DNA sequence: TGTGCCAGCAGGCTTCCTGATAGCGGGGTATTCTCCTACGAGCAGTACTTC.

This chain joins TRBV5-3 and TRBJ1-5; no reliable D call. TRBV5-3 is recorded as an ORF, its role being uncertain. CDR3 length: 13 amino acids. V was cut by 1 base and J by 5 bases, with 7 bases left in between. CDR3 DNA sequence: TGTGCCAGAAGCTTGCGGGTTCATCAGCCCCAGCATTTT. Residues: CARSLRVHQPQHF.

The gene calls are TRBV6-7 and TRBJ1-6, with D perhaps TRBD1 (5 bases). TRBV6-7 qualifies as an ORF whose function is uncertain. CDR3 length: 14 residues. V lost 7 bases to trimming and J lost 7 bases, with 14 bases between them. The CDR3 region has the DNA TGTGCCAGCACCCGGGGGGAAGGGAATTCACCCCTCCACTTT. It is translated as CASTRGEGNSPLHF.

This clone occurred once. This chain connects TRBV11-2 to TRBJ2-1; a possible D gene is TRBD2 (6 bases). Germline V gene sequence: CDR1 SGHAT, CDR2 FQNNGV. V lost 5 bases and J 5 bases, leaving 19 bases between the germline ends. The CDR3 is 16 amino acids. The CDR3 reads CASSTLTSPFHNEQFF. The CDR3 DNA sequence: TGTGCCAGCAGCACCCTGACTAGTCCTTTCCACAATGAGCAGTTCTTC.

The chain has TRBV5-1 and TRBJ2-2; 7 bases align to TRBD1. CDR1 is SGHRS, CDR2 YFSETQ, per germline. V lost 7 bases, J lost 6 bases, and 9 bases stayed unmatched. The CDR3 totals 14 residues. The CDR3 bases are TGCGCCAGCTCTGACAGGGTGAGCCCCGGGGAGCTGTTTTTT. Its protein product is CASSDRVSPGELFF.

The sample holds one count of this clone. V gene TRBV28 combines with J gene TRBJ1-5, with 7 bases aligning to TRBD1. The CDR3 runs to 17 residues. Germline CDR1 MDHEN, CDR2 SYDVKM. V shed 6 bases, J shed 0 bases, and the junction held 11 bases outside the gene matches. CDR3 in DNA: TGTGCCAGCAGAAACCGGGACAGATCATATAGCAATCAGCCCCAGCATTTT. This encodes CASRNRDRSYSNQPQHF.

The chain couples TRBV6-5 to TRBJ2-2; maybe TRBD2 (6 bases). V was trimmed by 2 bases and J by 1 base, leaving 11 bases between them. This CDR3 is 16 amino acids long. Germline CDR1 reads MNHEY; CDR2 reads SVGAGI. This CDR3 reads CASSYPPEGNTGELFF. DNA of the CDR3: TGTGCCAGCAGTTACCCACCGGAGGGGAACACCGGGGAGCTGTTTTTT.

The chain recombines TRBV6-5 with TRBJ1-1, with D perhaps matching TRBD1 (5 bases). V lost 7 bases to trimming and J lost 5 bases, with 20 bases between them. CDR1 MNHEY and CDR2 SVGAGI come from the germline V gene. The CDR3 has 15 residues. CDR3 protein: CASTPTRLGGTEAFF. Here the CDR3 DNA reads TGTGCCAGCACCCCAACAAGGCTGGGGGGGACTGAAGCTTTCTTT.

The chain uses TRBV6-5 and TRBJ1-1; D is unclear. The CDR3 loop spans 15 amino acids. Looked up from germline, CDR1 is MNHEY and CDR2 is SVGAGI. V lost 1 base and J lost 0, with 9 bases in between. The CDR3 reads CASSYYSKMNTEAFF. The CDR3 bases are TGTGCCAGCAGTTACTACAGCAAGATGAACACTGAAGCTTTCTTT.

The V and J genes are TRBV2 and TRBJ2-2; TRBD1 matches 10 bases. The V and J ends lost 7 bases and 4 bases, in that order; junction bases with no gene match: 6. Germline assignment: CDR1 SNHLY and CDR2 FYNNEI. This CDR3 spans 15 amino acids. CDR3 loop: CASIRDRGGTGELFF. CDR3 coding DNA: TGTGCCAGCATACGGGACAGGGGCGGCACCGGGGAGCTGTTTTTT.

The V call is TRBV5-1, the J call TRBJ1-1; TRBD1 agrees at 7 bases. The CDR3 runs to 14 residues. Germline values: CDR1 SGHRS, CDR2 YFSETQ. J lost 5 bases, V lost 3 bases, and 7 bases had no gene match. CDR3 sequence: CASSSTGMETEAFF. DNA for the CDR3: TGCGCCAGCAGCTCGACAGGGATGGAGACTGAAGCTTTCTTT.

CDR3: CASSLDRRQGQYF. CDR3 nucleotide sequence: TGTGCCAGCAGCTTAGATCGAAGGCAGGGGCAGTACTTC. The chain has TRBV11-2 and TRBJ2-7; possibly TRBD1 for D (5 bases). Trimming took off 0 bases at V and 9 bases at J, with 12 bases between the two ends. Germline V gene sequence: CDR1 SGHAT, CDR2 FQNNGV. CDR3 length: 13 residues.

This rearrangement joins TRBV7-9 to TRBJ2-1, with 9 nucleotides matching TRBD2. V lost 5 bases to trimming and J lost 8 bases; unmatched junction nucleotides: 16. This CDR3 region has 17 residues. Germline CDR1 is SEHNR and CDR2 is FQNEAQ (reference sequence). CDR3 nucleotides: TGTGCCAGCAGCCCCTTGGGAGGCGGGAGGGCTATAGATGAGCAGTTCTTC. Translating it yields CASSPLGGGRAIDEQFF.

This chain uses TRBV6-5 with TRBJ1-1; 9 bases match TRBD1. The V segment lost 6 bases and the J segment 1 base; nucleotides outside the gene matches: 6. Looked up from germline, CDR1 is MNHEY and CDR2 is SVGAGI. The CDR3 sequence is 15 residues long. CDR3: CASRVQGAGNTEAFF. CDR3 in DNA: TGTGCCAGCAGAGTACAGGGGGCCGGGAACACTGAAGCTTTCTTT.

This chain uses TRBV18 with TRBJ1-4; D unclear. CDR3 length: 13 amino acids. V was trimmed by 4 bases and J by 4 bases, leaving 7 bases between them. CDR1 KGHSH and CDR2 LQKENI come from the germline V gene. The CDR3 loop is CASSRELNEKLFF. DNA for the CDR3: TGTGCCAGCTCACGCGAGCTTAATGAAAAACTGTTTTTT.

The genes are TRBV4-1 and TRBJ2-2; D is perhaps TRBD1 (6 bases). CDR3 length equals 17 residues. Germline V gene data show CDR1 as MGHRA and CDR2 as YSYEKL. The V end was cut by 2 bases, the J end by 2 bases, with 15 bases between. CDR3 sequence reads: CASSQRGRGHNTGELFF. DNA of the CDR3: TGCGCCAGCAGCCAAAGAGGAAGGGGACATAACACCGGGGAGCTGTTTTTT.

The J gene is TRBJ1-1, the V gene TRBV30, with 7 bases matching TRBD1. The CDR3 spans 14 residues. The germline V gene has CDR1 GTSNPN and CDR2 SVGIG (reference sequence). V gave up 4 bases and J gave up 2 bases; unmatched junction bases: 7. For the CDR3, the DNA is TGTGCCTGGAATCCGGGACAGCTAAACACTGAAGCTTTCTTT. Encoded protein: CAWNPGQLNTEAFF.

This clone was picked up one time. The chain links TRBV28 to TRBJ1-3; perhaps TRBD1 as D (6 bases). This CDR3 contains 14 residues. Germline values: CDR1 MDHEN, CDR2 SYDVKM. V was trimmed by 5 bases and J by 4 bases, leaving 12 bases between them. CDR3 DNA: TGTGCCAGCAGTCTAAACACAGGGGGAAACACCATATATTTT. Residues: CASSLNTGGNTIYF.

Worth noting for this clone: The same CDR3 also results from other DNA sequences found in this sample. The DNA for the CDR3 is TGCGCCAGCAGCAGCAGGGGGACCGGGGAGCTGTTTTTT. It specifies CASSSRGTGELFF. J is TRBJ2-2 and V is TRBV5-1; 7 bases agree with TRBD1. The CDR3 loop spans 13 amino acids. The junction had 2 bases not matched to a gene; V was cut back by 4 bases and J by 5 bases. Germline values: CDR1 SGHRS, CDR2 YFSETQ.

The chain employs TRBV11-2 and TRBJ2-5, with 10 bases that match TRBD2. CDR1 is SGHAT and CDR2 is FQNNGV in the germline V gene. V gave up 5 bases and J gave up 5 bases; unmatched junction bases: 8. The CDR3 has 15 amino acids. The CDR3 spells CASSVGTSVSETQYF. The CDR3 region has the DNA TGTGCCAGCAGCGTGGGGACTAGCGTGTCGGAGACCCAGTACTTC. Full variable domain (missing parts from reference TRBV11-2 and TRBJ2-5): EAGVAQSPRYKIIEKRQSVAFWCNPISGHATLYWYQQILGQGPKLLIQFQNNGVVDDSQLPKDRFSAERLKGVDSTLKIQPAKLEDSAVYLCASSVGTSVSETQYFGPGTRLLVL.

The chain joins TRBV19 to TRBJ1-5; 7 nucleotides match TRBD1. V lost 4 bases to trimming and J lost 5 bases; unmatched junction nucleotides: 14. Germline values: CDR1 LNHDA, CDR2 SQIVND (reference sequence). The CDR3 extends over 17 amino acids. This chain's CDR3 is CASSTLPGTASYQPQHF. As DNA, the CDR3 is TGTGCCAGTAGTACCCTGCCCGGGACAGCAAGCTATCAGCCCCAGCATTTT.

V and J are TRBV28 and TRBJ1-1, with TRBD1 as a possible D gene (6 bases). Germline loops: CDR1 MDHEN, CDR2 SYDVKM. The CDR3 is made up of 15 amino acids. With 7 bases removed from V and 1 base from J, the gap between germline ends came to 16 bases. The CDR3 sequence: CASTAGTFTNTEAFF. CDR3 DNA sequence: TGTGCCAGCACCGCCGGGACATTTACGAACACTGAAGCTTTCTTT. The full variable domain, in which reference TRBV28 and TRBJ1-1 provide the parts outside the CDR3, is DVKVTQSSRYLVKRTGEKVFLECVQDMDHENMFWYRQDPGLGLRLIYFSYDVKMKEKGDIPEGYSVSREKKERFSLILESASTNQTSMYLCASTAGTFTNTEAFFGQGTRLTVV.

The chain couples TRBV12-3 or TRBV12-4 to TRBJ2-5, with 7 bases that match TRBD1. This CDR3 has 13 amino acids. J lost 5 bases, V lost 3 bases, and 3 bases had no gene match. DNA of the CDR3: TGTGCCAGCAGTTTTGGACAGGCGGAGACCCAGTACTTC. Translating it yields CASSFGQAETQYF.

The V gene is TRBV5-4, the J gene TRBJ2-3, with 8 bases lining up with TRBD2. V lost 0 bases and J lost 3; bases outside the gene matches: 6. CDR1 and CDR2 (germline): SGHNT, YYREEE (reference sequence). CDR3 size: 16 residues. The CDR3 loop is CASSLGMGLVTDTQYF. The CDR3 DNA is TGTGCCAGCAGCTTGGGCATGGGACTAGTAACAGATACGCAGTATTTT.

The CDR3 sequence is CASSSKGAPGNTEAFF. The DNA for the CDR3 is TGTGCCAGCAGCTCCAAAGGGGCTCCCGGGAACACTGAAGCTTTCTTT. The V gene is TRBV7-9, the J gene TRBJ1-1, with D possibly matching TRBD1 (5 bases). The V gene's germline CDR1 is SEHNR and CDR2 FQNEAQ (reference sequence). Trimming took off 4 bases at V and 1 base at J, with 16 bases between the two ends. CDR3 length: 16 amino acids. Combining the CDR3 with reference TRBV7-9 and TRBJ1-1 gives the whole variable domain DTGVSQNPRHKITKRGQNVTFRCDPISEHNRLYWYRQTLGQGPEFLTYFQNEAQLEKSRLLSDRFSAERPKGSFSTLEIQRTEQGDSAMYLCASSSKGAPGNTEAFFGQGTRLTVV.

The rearrangement links TRBV25-1 to TRBJ2-6; 7 nucleotides align to TRBD1. J lost 2 bases, V lost 9 bases, and 4 bases had no gene match. Germline assignment: CDR1 MGHDK and CDR2 SYGVNS. The length of the CDR3 is 14 residues. The DNA of the CDR3 is TGTGCCAGGATCGGACAGGCTGGGGCCAACGTCCTGACTTTC. Its translation: CARIGQAGANVLTF.

V usage is TRBV10-3 and J usage is TRBJ2-7; no reliable D call. CDR1 ENHRY and CDR2 SYGVKD come from the germline V gene. Trimming shortened V by 7 bases and J by 0 bases, and 16 bases separated the two germline ends. The CDR3 contains 15 residues. CDR3 residues: CAINKTPTSSYEQYF. In DNA form, the CDR3 reads TGTGCCATCAATAAGACACCGACGAGCTCCTACGAGCAGTACTTC.

The J gene is TRBJ2-7, the V gene TRBV4-2, with TRBD2 identical over 11 bases. Germline V gene sequence: CDR1 LGHNA, CDR2 YNFKEQ. The CDR3 extends over 15 amino acids. The J segment lost 3 bases and the V segment lost 4 bases, leaving 5 bases of the junction unmatched. CDR3 sequence reads: CASSRGTSGNYEQYF. CDR3 nucleotides: TGTGCCAGCAGCCGCGGGACTAGCGGTAACTACGAGCAGTACTTC.